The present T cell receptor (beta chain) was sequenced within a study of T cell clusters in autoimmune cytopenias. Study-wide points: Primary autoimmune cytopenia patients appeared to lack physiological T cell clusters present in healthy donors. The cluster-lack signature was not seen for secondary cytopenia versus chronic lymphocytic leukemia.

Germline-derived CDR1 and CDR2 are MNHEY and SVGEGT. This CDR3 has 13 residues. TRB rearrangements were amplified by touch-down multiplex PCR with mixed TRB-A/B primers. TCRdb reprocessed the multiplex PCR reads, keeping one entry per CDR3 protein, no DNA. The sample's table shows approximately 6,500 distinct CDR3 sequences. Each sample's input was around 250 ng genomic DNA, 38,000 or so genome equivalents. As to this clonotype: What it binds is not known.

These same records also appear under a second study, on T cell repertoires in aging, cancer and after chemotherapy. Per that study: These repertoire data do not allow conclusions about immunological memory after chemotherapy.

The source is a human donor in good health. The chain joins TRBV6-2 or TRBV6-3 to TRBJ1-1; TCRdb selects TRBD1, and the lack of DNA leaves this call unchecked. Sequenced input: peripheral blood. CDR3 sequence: CASSYLGAIEAFF.